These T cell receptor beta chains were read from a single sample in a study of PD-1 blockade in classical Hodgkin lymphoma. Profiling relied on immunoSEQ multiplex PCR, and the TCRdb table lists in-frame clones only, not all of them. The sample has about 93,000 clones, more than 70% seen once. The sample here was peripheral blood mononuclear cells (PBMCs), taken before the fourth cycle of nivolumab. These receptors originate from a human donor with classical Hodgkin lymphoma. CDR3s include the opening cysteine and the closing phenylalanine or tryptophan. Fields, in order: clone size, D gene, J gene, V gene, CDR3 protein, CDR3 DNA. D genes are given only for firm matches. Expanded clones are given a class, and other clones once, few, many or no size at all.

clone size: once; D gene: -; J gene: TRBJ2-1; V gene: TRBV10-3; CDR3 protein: CAISGSSNEQFF; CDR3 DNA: TGTGCCATCAGTGGCTCTAGCAATGAGCAGTTCTTC
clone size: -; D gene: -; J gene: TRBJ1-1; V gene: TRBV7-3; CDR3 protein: CASSLIPGRDTEAFF; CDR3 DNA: TGTGCCAGCAGCTTAATCCCAGGGAGGGACACTGAAGCTTTCTTT
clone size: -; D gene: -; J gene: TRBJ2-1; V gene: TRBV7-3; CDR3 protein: CASSAWTASYNEQFF; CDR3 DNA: TGTGCCAGCAGCGCTTGGACTGCCTCCTACAATGAGCAGTTCTTC
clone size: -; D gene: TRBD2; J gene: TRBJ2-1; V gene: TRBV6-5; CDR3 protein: CASSPGGIRREQFF; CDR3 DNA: TGTGCCAGCAGCCCCGGGGGGATCCGAAGGGAGCAGTTCTTC
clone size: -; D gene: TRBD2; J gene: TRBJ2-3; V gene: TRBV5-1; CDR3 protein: CASSLGTSGVGTDTQYF; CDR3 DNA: TGCGCCAGCAGCTTGGGTACTAGCGGGGTTGGCACAGATACGCAGTATTTT
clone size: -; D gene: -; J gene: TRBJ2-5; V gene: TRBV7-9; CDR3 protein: CASSPLPFEGEAQYF; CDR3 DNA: TGTGCCAGCAGCCCTCTTCCCTTCGAGGGCGAGGCCCAGTACTTC
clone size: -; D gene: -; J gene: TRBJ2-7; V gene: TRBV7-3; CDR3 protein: CASSLSTGPYEQYF; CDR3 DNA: TGTGCCAGCAGCTTAAGTACAGGACCCTACGAGCAGTACTTC
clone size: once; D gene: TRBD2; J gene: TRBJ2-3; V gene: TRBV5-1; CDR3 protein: CASSSGSGSITDTQYF; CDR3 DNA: TGCGCCAGCAGCAGTGGTAGCGGGAGTATCACAGATACGCAGTATTTT
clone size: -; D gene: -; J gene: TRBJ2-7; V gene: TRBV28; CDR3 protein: CASSLGYEQYF; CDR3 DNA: TGTGCCAGCAGTTTAGGCTACGAGCAGTACTTC
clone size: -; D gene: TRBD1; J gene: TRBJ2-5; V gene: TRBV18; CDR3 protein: CASSLNRDSYTQETQYF; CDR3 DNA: TGTGCCAGCTCACTAAACCGGGACAGCTATACCCAAGAGACCCAGTACTTC
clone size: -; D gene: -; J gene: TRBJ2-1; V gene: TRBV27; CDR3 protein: CASSGISGAGGNEQFF; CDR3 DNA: TGTGCCAGCAGTGGGATTAGCGGAGCAGGTGGCAATGAGCAGTTCTTC
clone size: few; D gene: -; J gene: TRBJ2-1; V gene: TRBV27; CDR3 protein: CASSFDGTYNEQFF; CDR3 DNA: TGTGCCAGCAGTTTCGACGGAACCTACAATGAGCAGTTCTTC
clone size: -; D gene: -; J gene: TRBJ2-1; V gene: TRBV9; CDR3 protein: CASSPLLYNEQFF; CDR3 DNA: TGTGCCAGCAGCCCCCTTCTTTACAATGAGCAGTTCTTC
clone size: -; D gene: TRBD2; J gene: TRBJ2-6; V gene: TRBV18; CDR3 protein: CASSPWGGSGANVLTF; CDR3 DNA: TGTGCCAGCTCACCATGGGGGGGCTCTGGGGCCAACGTCCTGACTTTC
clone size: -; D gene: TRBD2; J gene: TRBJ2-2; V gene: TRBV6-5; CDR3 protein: CASSYPIAGGDGELFF; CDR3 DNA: TGTGCCAGCAGTTACCCTATAGCGGGAGGGGACGGGGAGCTGTTTTTT
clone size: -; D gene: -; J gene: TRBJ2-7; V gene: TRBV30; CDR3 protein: CAWSPGGGGPYEQYF; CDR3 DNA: TGTGCCTGGAGTCCTGGTGGAGGGGGACCCTACGAGCAGTACTTC
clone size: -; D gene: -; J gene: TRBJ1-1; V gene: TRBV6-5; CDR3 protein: CASSYEGLEAFF; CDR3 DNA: TGTGCCAGCAGTTACGAGGGTTTGGAAGCTTTCTTT
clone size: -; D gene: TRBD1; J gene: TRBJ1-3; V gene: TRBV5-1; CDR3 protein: CASSLGVTGFFSRSGNTIYF; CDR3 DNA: TGCGCCAGCAGCTTGGGTGTGACAGGGTTCTTCTCACGCTCTGGAAACACCATATATTTT
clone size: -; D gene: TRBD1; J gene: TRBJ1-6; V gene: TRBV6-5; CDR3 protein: CASRTGTNSPLHF; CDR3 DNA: TGTGCCAGTAGGACAGGGACGAATTCACCCCTCCACTTT
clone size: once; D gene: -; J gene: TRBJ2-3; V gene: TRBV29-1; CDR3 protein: CSVEVRGWSTDTQYF; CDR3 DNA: TGCAGCGTTGAAGTGCGGGGTTGGAGCACAGATACGCAGTATTTT
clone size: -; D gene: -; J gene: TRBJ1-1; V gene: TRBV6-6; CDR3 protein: CASSYSRGMNTEAFF; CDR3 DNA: TGTGCCAGCAGTTACTCGAGAGGAATGAACACTGAAGCTTTCTTT
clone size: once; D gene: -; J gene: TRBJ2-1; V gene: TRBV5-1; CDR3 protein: CASNGGDYNEQFF; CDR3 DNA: TGCGCCAGCAACGGCGGGGACTACAATGAGCAGTTCTTC